The rows below give T cell receptor beta chains drawn from one sample of a study of Ad26.COV2.S vaccination and SARS-CoV-2 variants. The table came from immunoSEQ multiplex PCR; TCRdb's copy has only in-frame clones and leaves some out. The data contain hundreds of thousands of clones, about 87% of them seen just once; the ten biggest clones take up around 6.4%. Specimen: peripheral blood, collected in a trial of Ad26.COV2.S vaccine versus placebo. Every receptor here comes from a person between 18 and 59 years old who received the Ad26.COV2.S COVID-19 vaccine or a placebo. The CDR3 runs from the conserved cysteine through the conserved F or W. Fields, in order: D gene, J gene, clone size, V gene, CDR3 DNA, CDR3 protein. A D gene is named only where the DNA matches it firmly. Only some rows state a clone size, as once, few, many or a class for expanded clones.

D gene: NA; J gene: TRBJ1-6; clone size: NA; V gene: TRBV7-2; CDR3 DNA: TGTGCCAGCAGCTTAATAGTAGCTAACTCACCCCTCCACTTT; CDR3 protein: CASSLIVANSPLHF
D gene: TRBD1; J gene: TRBJ1-5; clone size: few; V gene: TRBV30; CDR3 DNA: TGTGCCTGGAGGACAGGGAATCAGCCCCAGCATTTT; CDR3 protein: CAWRTGNQPQHF
D gene: TRBD1; J gene: TRBJ2-2; clone size: NA; V gene: TRBV11-3; CDR3 DNA: TGTGCCAGCAGCTTGGGGGGACAGGGGGGAAAGGAGCTGTTTTTT; CDR3 protein: CASSLGGQGGKELFF
D gene: TRBD1; J gene: TRBJ1-3; clone size: few; V gene: TRBV6-5; CDR3 DNA: TGTGCCAGCAGTTACTCGGGACAGGGACGGGGAAACACCATATATTTT; CDR3 protein: CASSYSGQGRGNTIYF
D gene: TRBD1; J gene: TRBJ1-2; clone size: NA; V gene: TRBV30; CDR3 DNA: TGTGCCTGGACCGGGACAGTCTATGGCTACACCTTC; CDR3 protein: CAWTGTVYGYTF
D gene: NA; J gene: TRBJ2-5; clone size: NA; V gene: TRBV11-2; CDR3 DNA: TGTGCCAGCAGCTTAGGCCGTAGAGAGACCCAGTACTTC; CDR3 protein: CASSLGRRETQYF
D gene: TRBD1; J gene: TRBJ1-1; clone size: NA; V gene: TRBV18; CDR3 DNA: TGTGCCAGCTCACGATCTGGGACAGGGGGGACTGAAGCTTTCTTT; CDR3 protein: CASSRSGTGGTEAFF
D gene: NA; J gene: TRBJ1-1; clone size: NA; V gene: TRBV9; CDR3 DNA: TGTGCCAGCAGCGTAGGGGGGGACGGATATGAAGCTTTCTTT; CDR3 protein: CASSVGGDGYEAFF
D gene: TRBD1; J gene: TRBJ2-1; clone size: NA; V gene: TRBV7-3; CDR3 DNA: TGTGCCAGCAGCTTAGACAGGGGATCCTACAATGAGCAGTTCTTC; CDR3 protein: CASSLDRGSYNEQFF
D gene: NA; J gene: TRBJ1-3; clone size: NA; V gene: TRBV5-1; CDR3 DNA: TGCGCCAGCAGCCCGGGCGGTGGAAACACCATATATTTT; CDR3 protein: CASSPGGGNTIYF